This passage covers 22 T cell receptor beta chains from one sample sequenced in a study of T cells in women clearing cervical HPV infection. The table came from immunoSEQ multiplex PCR; TCRdb's copy has only in-frame clones and leaves some out. This table holds under 45,000 clones. Material: blood buffy coat. The receptors originated from a woman between 18 and 69 years old with a cervical HPV16 infection that either progressed to CIN3+ or cleared (not recorded which).

Remarks on this clone: The CDR3 goes on 3 residues after the read ends, and that part is filled in from the germline J gene. The chain carries TRBV19 and TRBJ1-4; 9 bases are shared with TRBD1. Germline lookup yields CDR1 LNHDA and CDR2 SQIVND (reference sequence). The J segment lost 3 bases and the V segment lost 5 bases, leaving 4 bases of the junction unmatched. The length of the CDR3 is 15 residues. The part of the CDR3 DNA that was read is TGTGCCAGTAGTCCCCGGACAGGGGCTAATGAAAAA. Encoded protein: CASSPRTGANEK. The whole CDR3 protein reads CASSPRTGANEKLFF.

Concerning this clone: The CDR3 goes on 3 residues after the read ends, and that part is filled in from the germline J gene. This chain joins TRBV11-2 and TRBJ1-1; possibly TRBD1 for D (5 bases). Between the trimmed V and J ends, which lost 3 bases and 4 bases, there was a span of 15 bases. CDR3 size: 15 residues. Germline assignment: CDR1 SGHAT and CDR2 FQNNGV. This CDR3 reads CASSFLGGVGTEAFF. Incomplete CDR3 DNA: TGTGCCAGCAGCTTTTTGGGGGGTGTCGGCACTGAA.

CDR3 bases read: TGTGCCAGCTCACCAACGGCCCCAGGGGGCAATCAGCCT. Its translation is CASSPTAPGGNQP. The whole CDR3 reads CASSPTAPGGNQPQYF. This rearrangement joins TRBV18 to TRBJ2-4, with 8 bases lining up with TRBD1. Sequencing ends 3 residues short of the CDR3 end; the germline J gene provides the rest. The CDR3 consists of 16 residues. Germline assignment: CDR1 KGHSH and CDR2 LQKENI.

Worth noting for this clone: The read gets to within 3 residues of the CDR3 end, and the germline J gene fills in the rest. This sequence joins TRBV2 and TRBJ2-2; 9 positions agree with TRBD1. The junction had 10 bases not matched to a gene; V was cut back by 7 bases and J by 1 base. The CDR3 extends over 17 amino acids. Germline lookup yields CDR1 SNHLY and CDR2 FYNNEI. The CDR3 spells CASKNHRDRVNTGELFF. The CDR3 bases that were read are TGTGCCAGCAAGAACCACCGGGACAGGGTGAACACCGGGGAG.

With respect to this clone: The read gets to within 3 residues of the CDR3 end, and the germline J gene fills in the rest. The V and J genes are TRBV7-9 and TRBJ2-5; D might be TRBD1 (6 bases). Trimming left V 5 bases short and J 5 bases short, with 15 bases between. The CDR3 length is 14 residues. The V gene's germline CDR1 is SEHNR and CDR2 FQNEAQ (reference sequence). The CDR3 here is CASSQGHPGETQYF. The part of the CDR3 DNA that was read is TGTGCCAGCAGCCAGGGACACCCCGGGGAGACC.

Concerning this clone itself: The read gets to within 3 residues of the CDR3 end, and the germline J gene fills in the rest. The chain uses TRBV5-1 and TRBJ1-1; D unclear. Germline CDR1 and CDR2: SGHRS and YFSETQ. CDR3 length: 17 amino acids. Trimming pared 4 bases from V and 1 base from J, leaving 20 bases between. The CDR3 sequence is CASSPAPSQFENTEAFF. Partial CDR3 DNA: TGCGCCAGCAGCCCCGCTCCCTCACAGTTTGAGAACACTGAA.

With regard to this clone: The read ends 3 residues before the CDR3 terminus; that terminus is restored from the germline J gene. The chain couples TRBV30 to TRBJ2-6; the D gene is possibly TRBD1 (5 bases). V shed 0 bases and J shed 0 bases, with 12 bases lying between them. This CDR3 comprises 17 residues. Looked up from germline, CDR1 is GTSNPN and CDR2 is SVGIG (reference sequence). CDR3 DNA, as far as it was read: TGTGCCTGGAGTGTACCGACAGCATACTCTGGGGCCAACGTC. This translates into CAWSVPTAYSGANV. From start to end, the CDR3 is CAWSVPTAYSGANVLTF.

Details on this clone: The CDR3 end falls 3 residues outside the read, so it is completed with the germline J gene. The rearrangement joins TRBV30 to TRBJ2-3, with a weak D call TRBD2 (5 bases). The CDR3 covers 11 residues. The germline V gene has CDR1 GTSNPN and CDR2 SVGIG (reference sequence). CDR3 in amino acids: CAWSVAEAQYF. Incomplete CDR3 DNA: TGTGCCTGGAGTGTAGCGGAAGCG. The full variable domain, rest sourced from reference TRBV30 and TRBJ2-3, is SQTIHQWPATLVQPVGSPLSLECTVEGTSNPNLYWYRQAAGRGLQLLFYSVGIGQISSEVPQNLSASRPQDRQFILSSKKLLLSDSGFYLCAWSVAEAQYFGPGTRLTVL.

Concerning this clone: The CDR3 end falls 3 residues outside the read, so it is completed with the germline J gene. The chain employs TRBV6-1 and TRBJ2-1; D is possibly TRBD2 (5 bases). This CDR3 is built from 15 residues. Germline values: CDR1 MNHNS, CDR2 SASEGT. V dropped 3 bases and J dropped 3 bases, with 12 bases sitting between them. This CDR3 reads CASSDASRHYNEQFF. Incomplete CDR3 DNA: TGTGCCAGCAGTGACGCTAGCCGACACTACAATGAG.

Of note for this clone: The sequence runs out 3 residues before the end of the CDR3; the remainder is reconstructed from the germline J gene. The chain joins TRBV20-1 to TRBJ2-3; 12 bases line up with TRBD2. Germline V CDR1 and CDR2: DFQATT, SNEGSKA (reference sequence). The CDR3 consists of 15 residues. Unmatched junction bases numbered 8, after V lost 5 bases and J lost 5 bases. The sequenced CDR3 bases are TGCAGTGCTCAGGATCGACTAGCGGGGGAAGATACG. Encoded protein: CSAQDRLAGEDT. The complete CDR3 sequence is CSAQDRLAGEDTQYF.

To note about this clone: The read ends 3 residues shy of where the CDR3 ends; the end is completed using the germline J gene. The chain links TRBV20-1 to TRBJ2-3; 7 bases map to TRBD2. From germline, CDR1 is DFQATT and CDR2 SNEGSKA (reference sequence). Trimming at V came to 1 base and at J to 5 bases, leaving 3 bases not matched to a gene. This CDR3 has 13 amino acids. CDR3 region: CSARGGGGDTQYF. CDR3 DNA, as far as it was read: TGCAGTGCTAGAGGGGGCGGGGGAGATACG.

As regards this clone: The CDR3 end falls 3 residues outside the read, so it is completed with the germline J gene. The rearrangement uses TRBV19 and TRBJ1-2; D is ambiguous. There are 13 residues in the CDR3. Germline V gene lookup returns CDR1 LNHDA and CDR2 SQIVND (reference sequence). The sequenced CDR3 bases are TGTGCCAGTGGAACCACAGCCAAAAACATC. Protein product: CASGTTAKNI. The whole CDR3 sequence reads CASGTTAKNIYTF.

This chain's CDR3 is CASNRQVNQPQHF. The DNA read from the CDR3 is TGTGCCAGTAATAGGCAGGTAAATCAGCCC. The rearrangement links TRBV19 to TRBJ1-5; D not certain. The DNA ends 3 residues before the CDR3 does, and the rest of the CDR3 is filled in from the germline J gene. Trimming shortened V by 7 bases and J by 4 bases, and 11 bases separated the two germline ends. Germline CDR1 and CDR2: LNHDA and SQIVND (reference sequence). The CDR3 has 13 amino acids.

Regarding this clone: The read halts 3 residues ahead of the CDR3 end, with the missing end drawn from the germline J gene. This chain joins TRBV12-3 or TRBV12-4 and TRBJ1-6, with a possible D match to TRBD1 (5 bases). The CDR3 length is 12 residues. The CDR3 region is CASSLPPGALHF. Partial CDR3 DNA: TGTGCCAGCAGTCTCCCCCCGGGGGCC.

Regarding this clone: Read data end 3 residues before the CDR3 end; the end is taken from the germline J gene. The chain combines TRBV7-9 with TRBJ1-5; D ambiguous. The germline V and J ends were trimmed by 1 base and 6 bases, with 13 bases remaining between them. This CDR3 spans 15 amino acids. From germline, CDR1 is SEHNR and CDR2 FQNEAQ (reference sequence). CDR3 DNA, as far as it was read: TGTGCCAGCAGCTTAGGGGCAGGTTCAAGTCAGCCC. Amino acids: CASSLGAGSSQP. In full, the CDR3 is CASSLGAGSSQPQHF.

Comments on this clone: The CDR3 extends 3 residues past the end of the read, so its final part is completed from the germline J gene. The chain is built from TRBV7-7 and TRBJ2-2; unclear D gene. The V and J ends lost 1 base and 8 bases respectively, with 8 bases between them. Germline values: CDR1 SSHAT, CDR2 FNYEAQ (reference sequence). CDR3 size: 13 residues. CDR3: CASSLGSSGELFF. CDR3 bases read: TGTGCCAGCAGCTTAGGTAGTTCAGGGGAG.

As concerns this clone: The read terminates 3 residues before the CDR3 end, so the remaining end is supplied by the germline J gene. V gene TRBV30 combines with J gene TRBJ2-1; the D gene is possibly TRBD2 (5 bases). Germline values: CDR1 GTSNPN, CDR2 SVGIG (reference sequence). The ends were cut back, 4 bases at V and 4 bases at J, with 11 bases in the middle. The CDR3 sequence is 13 residues long. Here the CDR3 reads CAWTDGLYNEQFF. CDR3 bases read: TGTGCCTGGACCGACGGACTGTACAATGAG.

Note on this clone: The CDR3 end lies 3 residues beyond the end of the read and is filled in from the germline J gene. The V and J genes are TRBV13 and TRBJ1-2; weak D call: TRBD1 (6 bases). Per the germline V gene, CDR1 is PRHDT and CDR2 is FYEKMQ (reference sequence). V was shortened by 7 bases and J by 2 bases, with 14 bases between the two germline ends. The CDR3 spans 14 residues. CDR3 DNA (partial): TGTGCCAGCACCTCAGGACAGAGAAACTATGGC. Protein: CASTSGQRNYG. The whole CDR3 protein is CASTSGQRNYGYTF. The full variable domain, in which reference TRBV13 and TRBJ1-2 provide the parts outside the CDR3, is AAGVIQSPRHLIKEKRETATLKCYPIPRHDTVYWYQQGPGQDPQFLISFYEKMQSDKGSIPDRFSAQQFSDYHSELNMSSLELGDSALYFCASTSGQRNYGYTFGSGTRLTVV.

For this clone: Sequencing ends 3 residues short of the CDR3 end; the germline J gene provides the rest. The gene calls are TRBV19 and TRBJ2-6, with D perhaps matching TRBD2 (5 bases). This CDR3 is built from 15 residues. The germline V and J ends were trimmed by 2 bases and 2 bases, with 7 bases remaining between them. Germline assignment: CDR1 LNHDA and CDR2 SQIVND (reference sequence). This CDR3 reads CASSIRLTGANVLTF. CDR3 DNA (partial): TGTGCCAGTAGTATAAGACTAACTGGGGCCAACGTC.

Concerning this clone: The read gets to within 3 residues of the CDR3 end, and the germline J gene fills in the rest. The chain recombines TRBV5-1 with TRBJ1-5; 7 nucleotides line up with TRBD1. CDR3 length: 14 residues. V trimming: 5 bases; J trimming: 6 bases; junction bases outside the gene matches: 8. CDR1 and CDR2 from the germline V gene are SGHRS and YFSETQ. Partial CDR3 DNA: TGCGCCAGCAGGTTAGGGGGCGAGGGTCAGCCC. The encoded protein is CASRLGGEGQP. The whole CDR3 is CASRLGGEGQPQHF.

A remark on this clone: Read data end 3 residues before the CDR3 end; the end is taken from the germline J gene. The V call is TRBV29-1, the J call TRBJ2-1; weak D call: TRBD2 (5 bases). The length of the CDR3 is 13 residues. Looked up from germline, CDR1 is SQVTM and CDR2 is ANQGSEA. With 5 bases removed from V and 3 bases from J, the gap between germline ends came to 11 bases. CDR3 sequence reads: CSVYPGSYNEQFF. CDR3 DNA (partial): TGCAGCGTTTACCCGGGGAGCTACAATGAG.

Remarks on this clone: The missing CDR3 end, 3 residues past where the read stops, is filled in from the germline J gene. This chain connects TRBV2 to TRBJ2-2; the match to TRBD2 covers 10 bases. CDR1 is SNHLY, CDR2 FYNNEI, per germline. V lost 4 bases, J lost 6 bases, and 5 bases stayed unmatched. The CDR3 runs to 15 residues. CDR3 in amino acids: CASSGASGSAGELFF. The covered CDR3 bases are TGTGCCAGCAGTGGGGCTAGCGGGAGCGCCGGGGAG.